This T cell receptor (beta chain) originates from a study of regulatory T cells in long-lasting Graves disease. This clonotype has ten or more counts. Sample time point: newly diagnosed GD, antithyroid drugs for less than 3 months. PBMC RNA served as the TCR library source. For TCR beta, libraries came from iRepertoire HTBI primers and Arm-PCR of CDR3 regions. MiXCR, applied by TCRdb to the multiplex PCR reads, yields one record per CDR3 protein. The sample has some 600,000 distinct CDR3 sequences, about 16% seen once. Germline assignment: CDR1 MNHEY and CDR2 SMNVEV (reference sequence). The CDR3 spans 14 residues. V was trimmed by 4 bases and J by 2 bases, leaving 11 bases between them. The same data also went into a second study, on T cells in Graves' hyperthyroidism and ophthalmopathy. That work adds: TCR CDR3 regions were first amplified by RT-PCR with HTBI primers.

The sequence derives from a man aged 18 to 29 with Graves disease. The sequences come from peripheral blood mononuclear cells (PBMCs), collected at new diagnosis, from a patient treated with antithyroid drugs. J is TRBJ2-5 and V is TRBV27, with D perhaps given as TRBD1 or TRBD2 (6 bases each). CDR3 nucleotides: TGTGCCAGCAGTTGGACGGGGGCACAAGAGACCCAGTACTTC. This gives the protein CASSWTGAQETQYF.